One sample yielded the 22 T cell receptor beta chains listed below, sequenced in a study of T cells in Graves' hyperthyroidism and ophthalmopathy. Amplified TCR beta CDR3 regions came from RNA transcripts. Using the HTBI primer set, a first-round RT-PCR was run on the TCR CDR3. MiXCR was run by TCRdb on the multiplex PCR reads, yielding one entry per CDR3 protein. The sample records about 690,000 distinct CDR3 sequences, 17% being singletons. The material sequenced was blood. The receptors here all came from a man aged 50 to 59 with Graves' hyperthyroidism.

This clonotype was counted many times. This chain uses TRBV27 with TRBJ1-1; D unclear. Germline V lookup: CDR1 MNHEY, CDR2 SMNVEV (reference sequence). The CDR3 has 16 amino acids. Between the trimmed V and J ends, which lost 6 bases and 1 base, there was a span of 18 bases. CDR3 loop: CASSTGLPNGNTEAFF. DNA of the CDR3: TGTGCCAGCAGCACCGGGCTACCTAACGGGAACACTGAAGCTTTCTTT.

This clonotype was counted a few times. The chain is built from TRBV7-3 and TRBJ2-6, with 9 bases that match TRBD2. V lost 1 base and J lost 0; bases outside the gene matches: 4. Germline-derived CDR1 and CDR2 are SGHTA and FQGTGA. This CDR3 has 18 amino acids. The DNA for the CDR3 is TGTGCCAGCAGCTTAATGGCGGGAGGGAGCTCTGGGGCCAACGTCCTGACTTTC. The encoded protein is CASSLMAGGSSGANVLTF.

Written as DNA, the CDR3 is TGCAGTGCTAGCCAGCGGCAGGCCTATCAGCCCCAGCATTTT. This codes for CSASQRQAYQPQHF. The chain is built from TRBV20-1 and TRBJ1-5; D is ambiguous. The germline CDR1 and CDR2 sequences are DFQATT and SNEGSKA (reference sequence). The CDR3 has 14 residues. V gave up 3 bases and J gave up 5 bases, with 14 bases separating them.

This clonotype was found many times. Here the CDR3 reads CASSGRTGSYEQYF. The CDR3 bases are TGTGCCAGCAGCGGTCGGACAGGGTCCTACGAGCAGTACTTC. The rearrangement uses TRBV5-6 and TRBJ2-7; 8 bases are a match to TRBD1. The V segment lost 4 bases and the J segment 1 base; nucleotides outside the gene matches: 4. The germline CDR1 and CDR2 sequences are SGHDT and YYEEEE. The CDR3 is 14 amino acids. Full variable domain (remainder filled in from reference TRBV5-6 and TRBJ2-7): DAGVTQSPTHLIKTRGQQVTLRCSPKSGHDTVSWYQQALGQGPQFIFQYYEEEERQRGNFPDRFSGHQFPNYSSELNVNALLLGDSALYLCASSGRTGSYEQYFGPGTRLTVT.

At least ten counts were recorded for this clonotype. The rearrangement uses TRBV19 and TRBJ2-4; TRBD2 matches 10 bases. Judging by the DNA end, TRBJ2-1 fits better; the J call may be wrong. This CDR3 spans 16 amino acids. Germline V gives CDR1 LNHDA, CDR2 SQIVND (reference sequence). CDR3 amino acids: CASSASRTSGIDIQFF. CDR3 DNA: TGTGCCAGTAGTGCTAGTAGAACTAGCGGGATAGACATTCAGTTCTTC.

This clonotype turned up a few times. CDR3 loop: CASSQDSGPRWNTEAFF. The CDR3 DNA reads TGTGCCAGCAGCCAAGACTCGGGCCCCAGGTGGAACACTGAAGCTTTCTTT. This chain links TRBV14 with TRBJ1-1; no clear D gene. The CDR3 is 17 amino acids. Germline-derived CDR1 and CDR2 are SGHDN and FVKESK. V lost 0 bases and J 1 base, leaving 15 bases between the germline ends.

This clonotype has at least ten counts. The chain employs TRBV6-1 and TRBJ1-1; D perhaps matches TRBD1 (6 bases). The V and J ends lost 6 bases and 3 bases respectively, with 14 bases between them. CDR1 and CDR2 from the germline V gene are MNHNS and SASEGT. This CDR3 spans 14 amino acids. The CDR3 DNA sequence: TGTGCCAGCAGAGGGGGGGTTCAGGACACTGAAGCTTTCTTT. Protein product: CASRGGVQDTEAFF.

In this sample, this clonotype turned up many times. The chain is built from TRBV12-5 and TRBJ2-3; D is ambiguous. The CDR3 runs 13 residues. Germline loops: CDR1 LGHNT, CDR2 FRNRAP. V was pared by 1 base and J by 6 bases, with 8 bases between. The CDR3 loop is CASGLGTVDTQYF. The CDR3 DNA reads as TGTGCTAGTGGTTTGGGCACGGTGGATACGCAGTATTTT. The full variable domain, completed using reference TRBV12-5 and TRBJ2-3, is DARVTQTPRHKVTEMGQEVTMRCQPILGHNTVFWYRQTMMQGLELLAYFRNRAPLDDSGMPKDRFSAEMPDATLATLKIQPSEPRDSAVYFCASGLGTVDTQYFGPGTRLTVL.

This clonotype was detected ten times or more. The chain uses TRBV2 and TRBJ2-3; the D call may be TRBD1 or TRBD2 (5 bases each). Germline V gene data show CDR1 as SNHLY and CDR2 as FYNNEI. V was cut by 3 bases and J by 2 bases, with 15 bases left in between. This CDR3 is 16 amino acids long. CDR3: CASSDQGFGATDTQYF. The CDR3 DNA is TGTGCCAGCAGTGATCAAGGTTTCGGGGCCACAGATACGCAGTATTTT. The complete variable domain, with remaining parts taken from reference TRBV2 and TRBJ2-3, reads EPEVTQTPSHQVTQMGQEVILRCVPISNHLYFYWYRQILGQKVEFLVSFYNNEISEKSEIFDDQFSVERPDGSNFTLKIRSTKLEDSAMYFCASSDQGFGATDTQYFGPGTRLTVL.

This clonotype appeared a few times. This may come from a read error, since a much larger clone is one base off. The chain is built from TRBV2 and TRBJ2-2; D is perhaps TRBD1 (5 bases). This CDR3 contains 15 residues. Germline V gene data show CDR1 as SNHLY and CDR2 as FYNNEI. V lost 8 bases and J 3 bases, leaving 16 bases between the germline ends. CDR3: CASQKRGRDTGELFF. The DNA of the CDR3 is TGTGCCAGCCAAAAAAGGGGCAGGGACACCGGGGAGCTGTTTTTT.

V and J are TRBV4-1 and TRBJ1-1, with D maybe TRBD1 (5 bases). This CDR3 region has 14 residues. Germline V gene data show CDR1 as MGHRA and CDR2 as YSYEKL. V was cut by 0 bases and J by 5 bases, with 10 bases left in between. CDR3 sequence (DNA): TGCGCCAGCAGCCAAGATCCAGGGTGGACTGAAGCTTTCTTT. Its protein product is CASSQDPGWTEAFF.

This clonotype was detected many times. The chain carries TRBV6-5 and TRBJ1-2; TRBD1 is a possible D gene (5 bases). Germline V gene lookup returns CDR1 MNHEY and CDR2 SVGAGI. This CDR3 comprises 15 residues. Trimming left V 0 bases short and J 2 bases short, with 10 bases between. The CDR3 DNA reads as TGTGCCAGCAGTTACTCTATAGGGGACAACTATGGCTACACCTTC. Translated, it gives CASSYSIGDNYGYTF.

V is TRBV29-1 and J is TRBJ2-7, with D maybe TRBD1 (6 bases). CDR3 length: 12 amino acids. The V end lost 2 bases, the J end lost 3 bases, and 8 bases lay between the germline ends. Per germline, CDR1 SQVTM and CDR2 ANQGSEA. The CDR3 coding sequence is TGCAGCGTTGAACGGACAGTCTACGAGCAGTACTTC. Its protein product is CSVERTVYEQYF.

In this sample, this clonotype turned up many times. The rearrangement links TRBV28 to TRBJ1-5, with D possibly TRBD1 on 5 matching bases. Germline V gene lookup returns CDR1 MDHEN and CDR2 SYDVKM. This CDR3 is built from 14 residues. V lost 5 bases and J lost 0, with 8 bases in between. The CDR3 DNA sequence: TGTGCCAGCAGTCACGGGGGTAGCAATCAGCCCCAGCATTTT. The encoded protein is CASSHGGSNQPQHF. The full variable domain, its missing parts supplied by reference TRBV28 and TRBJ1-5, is DVKVTQSSRYLVKRTGEKVFLECVQDMDHENMFWYRQDPGLGLRLIYFSYDVKMKEKGDIPEGYSVSREKKERFSLILESASTNQTSMYLCASSHGGSNQPQHFGDGTRLSIL.

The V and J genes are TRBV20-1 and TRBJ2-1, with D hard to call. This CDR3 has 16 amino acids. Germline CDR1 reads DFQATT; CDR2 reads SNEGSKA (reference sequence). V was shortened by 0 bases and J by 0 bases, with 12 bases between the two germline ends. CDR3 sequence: CSARDPQTISYNEQFF. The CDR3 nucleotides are TGCAGTGCTAGAGATCCCCAGACCATCTCCTACAATGAGCAGTTCTTC.

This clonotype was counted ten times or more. The CDR3 sequence: CSVREDGTGELFF. The CDR3 nucleotides are TGCAGCGTGAGGGAGGACGGGACCGGGGAGCTGTTTTTT. The chain joins TRBV29-1 to TRBJ2-2; D is perhaps TRBD2 (6 bases). Germline CDR1 reads SQVTM; CDR2 reads ANQGSEA. The ends were cut back, 6 bases at V and 5 bases at J, with 13 bases in the middle. The CDR3 totals 13 residues.

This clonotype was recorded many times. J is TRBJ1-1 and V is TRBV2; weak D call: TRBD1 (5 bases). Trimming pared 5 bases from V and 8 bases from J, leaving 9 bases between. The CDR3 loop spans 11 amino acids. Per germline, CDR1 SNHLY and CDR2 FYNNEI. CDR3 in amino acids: CASSRDGEAFF. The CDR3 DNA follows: TGTGCCAGCAGTAGGGACGGAGAAGCTTTCTTT.

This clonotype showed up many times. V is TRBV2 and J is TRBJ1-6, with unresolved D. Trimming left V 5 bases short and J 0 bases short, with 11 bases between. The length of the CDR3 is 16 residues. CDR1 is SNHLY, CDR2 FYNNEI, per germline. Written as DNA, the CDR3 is TGTGCCAGCAGTCTCGGACGAGCCTCCTATAATTCACCCCTCCACTTT. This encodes CASSLGRASYNSPLHF.

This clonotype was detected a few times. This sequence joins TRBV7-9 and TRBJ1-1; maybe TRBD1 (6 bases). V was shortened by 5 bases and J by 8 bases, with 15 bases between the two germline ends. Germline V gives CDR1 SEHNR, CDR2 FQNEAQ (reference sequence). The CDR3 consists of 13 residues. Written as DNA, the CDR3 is TGTGCCAGCAGCCCCGGTGGCCAGGGGGAAGCTTTCTTT. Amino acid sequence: CASSPGGQGEAFF.

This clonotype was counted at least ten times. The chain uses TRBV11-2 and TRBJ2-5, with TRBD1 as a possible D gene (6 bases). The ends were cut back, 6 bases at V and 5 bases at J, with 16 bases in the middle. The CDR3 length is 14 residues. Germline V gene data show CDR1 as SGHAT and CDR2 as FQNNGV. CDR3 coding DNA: TGTGCCAGCAGTTTTGGACAGTCTTTGGAGACCCAGTACTTC. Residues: CASSFGQSLETQYF.

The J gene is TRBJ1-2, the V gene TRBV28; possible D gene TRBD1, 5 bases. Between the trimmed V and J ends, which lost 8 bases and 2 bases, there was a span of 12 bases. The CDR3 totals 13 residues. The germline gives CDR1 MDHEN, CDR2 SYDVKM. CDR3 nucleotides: TGTGCCAGCGACCGGGGGAGGAACTATGGCTACACCTTC. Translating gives CASDRGRNYGYTF.

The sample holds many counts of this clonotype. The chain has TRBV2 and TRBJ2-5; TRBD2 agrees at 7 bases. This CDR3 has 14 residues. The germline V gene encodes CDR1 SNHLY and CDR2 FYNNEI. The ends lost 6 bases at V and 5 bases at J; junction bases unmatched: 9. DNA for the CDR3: TGTGCCAGCAGCCTCCTATTTAGCGGGGAGACCCAGTACTTC. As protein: CASSLLFSGETQYF.